What follows is one T cell receptor beta chain and its context. The data derive from a study of blood T cells in healthy people across ages. Ten milliliters of peripheral blood were drawn from each donor into EDTA-treated tubes. Next came a second PCR, run for roughly 6 to 11 cycles, which used a sample-barcoded 5' primer along with a J-beta primer mix. Template switching added a 12-random-nucleotide identifier to every cDNA molecule. Via MiXCR, TCRdb re-called the 5' RACE reads, giving one row per CDR3 protein. This sample has 700,000 to 900,000 distinct CDR3 sequences, with less than 70% found just once. This TCR derives from an elderly man in good health. The sequencing sample was made of blood.

The CDR3 sequence: CASLLDRAYEQYF. The CDR3 nucleotides read TGTGCCAGCCTCTTGGACCGAGCCTACGAGCAGTACTTC. The chain employs TRBV2 and TRBJ2-7, with D hard to call. Germline V gene sequence: CDR1 SNHLY, CDR2 FYNNEI. This CDR3 has 13 residues. Trimming stripped 8 bases from V and 2 bases from J, with 13 bases between.